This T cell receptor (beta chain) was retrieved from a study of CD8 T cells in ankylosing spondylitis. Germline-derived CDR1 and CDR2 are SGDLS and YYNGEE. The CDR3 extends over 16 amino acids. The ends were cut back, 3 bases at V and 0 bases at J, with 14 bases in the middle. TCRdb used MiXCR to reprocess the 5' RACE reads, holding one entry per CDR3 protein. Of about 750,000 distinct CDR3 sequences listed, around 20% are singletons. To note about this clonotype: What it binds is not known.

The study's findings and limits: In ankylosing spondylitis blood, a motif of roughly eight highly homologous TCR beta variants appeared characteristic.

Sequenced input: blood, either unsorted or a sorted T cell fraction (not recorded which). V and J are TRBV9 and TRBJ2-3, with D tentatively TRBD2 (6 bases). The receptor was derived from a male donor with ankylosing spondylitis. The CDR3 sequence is CASSARTGVSTDTQYF. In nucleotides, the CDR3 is TGTGCCAGCAGCGCCCGGACGGGGGTCAGCACAGATACGCAGTATTTT.